This T cell receptor (beta chain) was documented in a study of T cell changes during pregnancy in multiple sclerosis. TCRdb's table, derived via immunoSEQ multiplex PCR, lists solely in-frame clones and lacks some. In the table there are 40,000 to 50,000 clones, just over 90% of which are singletons. Germline V gives CDR1 KGHSH, CDR2 LQKENI. The CDR3 runs 16 residues. The V gene lost 1 base and the J gene lost 0 bases, with 13 bases spanning the gap. The receptor's source is a female donor with multiple sclerosis, enrolled in a pregnancy study. The chain joins TRBV18 to TRBJ2-7; perhaps TRBD1 as D (5 bases). This sample comprised CD8+ T cells from peripheral blood mononuclear cells, obtained after pregnancy. CDR3 nucleotides: TGTGCCAGCTCACCACTTGGACATGTTGACTCCTACGAGCAGTACTTC. It translates to CASSPLGHVDSYEQYF. The whole variable domain, filled in from reference TRBV18 and TRBJ2-7, reads NAGVMQNPRHLVRRRGQEARLRCSPMKGHSHVYWYRQLPEEGLKFMVYLQKENIIDESGMPKERFSAEFPKEGPSILRIQQVVRGDSAAYFCASSPLGHVDSYEQYFGPGTRLTVT.